This TCR beta chain was sequenced for a study of T-cell reconstitution after alpha-beta-depleted transplantation in children. This clonotype has a count of ten or more. Germline V gene data show CDR1 as SQVTM and CDR2 as ANQGSEA. Unmatched junction bases numbered 5, after V lost 7 bases and J lost 6 bases. This CDR3 spans 13 amino acids. Unique molecular identifiers tagged the TCRbeta library. TCRdb re-analysed the PCR reads in MiXCR, keeping a single row per CDR3 protein. The table includes about 610,000 distinct CDR3 sequences, about 10% detected once. This chain links TRBV29-1 with TRBJ1-5, with 11 bases that match TRBD1. The source of this sequence is a human donor who donated a stem cell graft to a child with acute myeloid leukemia. The material was PBMCs from the stem cell graft donor, obtained from the stem cell graft. In DNA form, the CDR3 reads TGCAGCGCCGGGACAGGGGGTACTCAGCCCCAGCATTTT. Translation: CSAGTGGTQPQHF.